This T cell receptor gamma chain was captured in a study of gamma-delta T cells after stem cell transplantation. TCRdb re-identified clones in the RT-PCR reads via CATT. This table has roughly 1,200 gamma-chain clones, roughly 3% appearing once. This clone is large by share. CDR3 length equals 16 residues. Germline-derived CDR1 and CDR2 are GITISATS and ISYDGTV (reference sequence). V trimming: 3 bases; J trimming: 3 bases; junction bases outside the gene matches: 2. The sample taken for sequencing was gamma-delta T cells. The TCR comes from a human donor. It is not recorded whose cells these are; they may come from a transplant donor. This sequence joins TRGV9 and TRGJP. CDR3 DNA: TGTGCCTTGTGGGAGCCGCAAGAGTTGGGCAAAAAAATCAAGGTATTT. Protein sequence: CALWEPQELGKKIKVF.